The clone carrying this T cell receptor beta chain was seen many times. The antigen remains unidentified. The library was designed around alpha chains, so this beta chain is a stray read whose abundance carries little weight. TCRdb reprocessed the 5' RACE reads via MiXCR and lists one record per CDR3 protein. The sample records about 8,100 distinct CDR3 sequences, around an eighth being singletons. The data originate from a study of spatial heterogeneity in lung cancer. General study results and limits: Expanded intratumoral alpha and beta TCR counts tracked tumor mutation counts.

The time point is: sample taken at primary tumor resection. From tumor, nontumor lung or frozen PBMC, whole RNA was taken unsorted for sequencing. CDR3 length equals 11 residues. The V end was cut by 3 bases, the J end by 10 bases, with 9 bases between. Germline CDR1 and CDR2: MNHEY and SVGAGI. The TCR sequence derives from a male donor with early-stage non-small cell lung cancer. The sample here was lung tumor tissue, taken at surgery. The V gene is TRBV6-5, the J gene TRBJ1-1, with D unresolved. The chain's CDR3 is CASSYGGGAFF. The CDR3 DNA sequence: TGTGCCAGCAGTTATGGAGGAGGAGCTTTCTTT.